The rows below give T cell receptor beta chains drawn from one sample of a study of immune characterization of retroperitoneal liposarcoma. MiXCR was run by TCRdb on the PCR reads, yielding one entry per CDR3 protein. The sample lists 8,000 to 11,000 distinct CDR3 sequences; 28% were seen once. The sequencing input was tumor tissue. These receptors were obtained from a female donor with retroperitoneal liposarcoma. Both conserved end residues are part of each CDR3. The order of the fields is V gene, clone size, J gene, D gene, CDR3 protein, CDR3 DNA. D genes are given only for firm matches. Expanded clones are given a class, and other clones once, few, many or no size at all.

TRBV6-5	.	TRBJ2-5	.	CASSLSWNPSQETQYF	TGTGCCAGCAGTCTATCGTGGAACCCGAGTCAAGAGACCCAGTACTTC
TRBV12-3/TRBV12-4	medium-sized	TRBJ2-1	.	CASSLAGETQFF	TGTGCCAGCAGTTTAGCTGGGGAGACCCAGTTCTTC
TRBV12-5	.	TRBJ2-4	.	CASGDLNEQYF	TGTGCTAGTGGGGACTTGAATGAGCAGTACTTC
TRBV7-2	.	TRBJ2-7	.	CASSLVVGKYEQYF	TGTGCCAGCAGCTTAGTTGTGGGCAAGTACGAGCAGTACTTC
TRBV6-1	.	TRBJ1-6	.	CASLREGNNSPLHF	TGTGCCAGCCTCCGGGAGGGGAATAATTCACCCCTCCACTTT
TRBV6-1	few	TRBJ2-1	TRBD2	CASSLRGGGYEQFF	TGTGCCAGCAGTCTGCGCGGGGGGGGCTACGAGCAGTTCTTC
TRBV11-2	.	TRBJ2-3	.	CASSRADTQYF	TGTGCCAGCAGCCGAGCAGATACGCAGTATTTT
TRBV5-1	.	TRBJ2-1	TRBD2	CASSPLGTSGETQFF	TGCGCCAGCAGCCCGCTAGGGACTAGCGGAGAGACCCAGTTCTTC
TRBV10-1	few	TRBJ2-1	.	CASSESRGAAYNEQFF	TGCGCCAGCAGTGAGTCTCGAGGGGCGGCCTACAATGAGCAGTTCTTC
TRBV6-1	large	TRBJ2-7	.	CASSEGDPSSYEQYF	TGTGCCAGCAGTGAAGGGGACCCAAGCTCCTACGAGCAGTACTTC